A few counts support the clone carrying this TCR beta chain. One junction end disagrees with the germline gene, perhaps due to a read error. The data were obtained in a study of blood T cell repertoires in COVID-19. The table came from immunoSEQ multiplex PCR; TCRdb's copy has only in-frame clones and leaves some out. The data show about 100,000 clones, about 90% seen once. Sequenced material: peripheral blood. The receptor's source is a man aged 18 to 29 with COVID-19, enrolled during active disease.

The CDR3 DNA is TGTGCCAGCAGTTACTCGGACAAGACAGGGTCGGGACTGCTTTTT. It yields the protein CASSYSDKTGSGLLF. This sequence joins TRBV6-6 and TRBJ1-4; TRBD1 matches at 7 bases. This CDR3 has 15 amino acids. CDR1 is MNHNY and CDR2 is SVGAGI in the germline V gene (reference sequence).